This T cell receptor (beta chain) was sequenced in a study of T-cell memory formation after mild COVID-19. Trimming removed 1 base from V and 4 bases from J; junction bases left unmatched: 6. The CDR3 contains 15 residues. Germline values: CDR1 MGHRA, CDR2 YSYEKL. TCRdb fed the 5' RACE reads into MiXCR, producing one record per CDR3 protein. The sample has 250,000 to 300,000 distinct CDR3 sequences; around 15% are singletons. This clonotype was seen more than once but under ten times. The source is a man younger than 35 who had mild COVID-19 (a few samples of this study predate the infection). Cell type and time point are not known. J is TRBJ2-7 and V is TRBV4-1; 8 nucleotides agree with TRBD2. The sample comprised PBMCs or a T cell subset sorted from them (not recorded which). The CDR3 coding sequence is TGCGCCAGCAGCCAAGGGCGGGGGGTTGGTTACGAGCAGTACTTC. Its translation: CASSQGRGVGYEQYF.